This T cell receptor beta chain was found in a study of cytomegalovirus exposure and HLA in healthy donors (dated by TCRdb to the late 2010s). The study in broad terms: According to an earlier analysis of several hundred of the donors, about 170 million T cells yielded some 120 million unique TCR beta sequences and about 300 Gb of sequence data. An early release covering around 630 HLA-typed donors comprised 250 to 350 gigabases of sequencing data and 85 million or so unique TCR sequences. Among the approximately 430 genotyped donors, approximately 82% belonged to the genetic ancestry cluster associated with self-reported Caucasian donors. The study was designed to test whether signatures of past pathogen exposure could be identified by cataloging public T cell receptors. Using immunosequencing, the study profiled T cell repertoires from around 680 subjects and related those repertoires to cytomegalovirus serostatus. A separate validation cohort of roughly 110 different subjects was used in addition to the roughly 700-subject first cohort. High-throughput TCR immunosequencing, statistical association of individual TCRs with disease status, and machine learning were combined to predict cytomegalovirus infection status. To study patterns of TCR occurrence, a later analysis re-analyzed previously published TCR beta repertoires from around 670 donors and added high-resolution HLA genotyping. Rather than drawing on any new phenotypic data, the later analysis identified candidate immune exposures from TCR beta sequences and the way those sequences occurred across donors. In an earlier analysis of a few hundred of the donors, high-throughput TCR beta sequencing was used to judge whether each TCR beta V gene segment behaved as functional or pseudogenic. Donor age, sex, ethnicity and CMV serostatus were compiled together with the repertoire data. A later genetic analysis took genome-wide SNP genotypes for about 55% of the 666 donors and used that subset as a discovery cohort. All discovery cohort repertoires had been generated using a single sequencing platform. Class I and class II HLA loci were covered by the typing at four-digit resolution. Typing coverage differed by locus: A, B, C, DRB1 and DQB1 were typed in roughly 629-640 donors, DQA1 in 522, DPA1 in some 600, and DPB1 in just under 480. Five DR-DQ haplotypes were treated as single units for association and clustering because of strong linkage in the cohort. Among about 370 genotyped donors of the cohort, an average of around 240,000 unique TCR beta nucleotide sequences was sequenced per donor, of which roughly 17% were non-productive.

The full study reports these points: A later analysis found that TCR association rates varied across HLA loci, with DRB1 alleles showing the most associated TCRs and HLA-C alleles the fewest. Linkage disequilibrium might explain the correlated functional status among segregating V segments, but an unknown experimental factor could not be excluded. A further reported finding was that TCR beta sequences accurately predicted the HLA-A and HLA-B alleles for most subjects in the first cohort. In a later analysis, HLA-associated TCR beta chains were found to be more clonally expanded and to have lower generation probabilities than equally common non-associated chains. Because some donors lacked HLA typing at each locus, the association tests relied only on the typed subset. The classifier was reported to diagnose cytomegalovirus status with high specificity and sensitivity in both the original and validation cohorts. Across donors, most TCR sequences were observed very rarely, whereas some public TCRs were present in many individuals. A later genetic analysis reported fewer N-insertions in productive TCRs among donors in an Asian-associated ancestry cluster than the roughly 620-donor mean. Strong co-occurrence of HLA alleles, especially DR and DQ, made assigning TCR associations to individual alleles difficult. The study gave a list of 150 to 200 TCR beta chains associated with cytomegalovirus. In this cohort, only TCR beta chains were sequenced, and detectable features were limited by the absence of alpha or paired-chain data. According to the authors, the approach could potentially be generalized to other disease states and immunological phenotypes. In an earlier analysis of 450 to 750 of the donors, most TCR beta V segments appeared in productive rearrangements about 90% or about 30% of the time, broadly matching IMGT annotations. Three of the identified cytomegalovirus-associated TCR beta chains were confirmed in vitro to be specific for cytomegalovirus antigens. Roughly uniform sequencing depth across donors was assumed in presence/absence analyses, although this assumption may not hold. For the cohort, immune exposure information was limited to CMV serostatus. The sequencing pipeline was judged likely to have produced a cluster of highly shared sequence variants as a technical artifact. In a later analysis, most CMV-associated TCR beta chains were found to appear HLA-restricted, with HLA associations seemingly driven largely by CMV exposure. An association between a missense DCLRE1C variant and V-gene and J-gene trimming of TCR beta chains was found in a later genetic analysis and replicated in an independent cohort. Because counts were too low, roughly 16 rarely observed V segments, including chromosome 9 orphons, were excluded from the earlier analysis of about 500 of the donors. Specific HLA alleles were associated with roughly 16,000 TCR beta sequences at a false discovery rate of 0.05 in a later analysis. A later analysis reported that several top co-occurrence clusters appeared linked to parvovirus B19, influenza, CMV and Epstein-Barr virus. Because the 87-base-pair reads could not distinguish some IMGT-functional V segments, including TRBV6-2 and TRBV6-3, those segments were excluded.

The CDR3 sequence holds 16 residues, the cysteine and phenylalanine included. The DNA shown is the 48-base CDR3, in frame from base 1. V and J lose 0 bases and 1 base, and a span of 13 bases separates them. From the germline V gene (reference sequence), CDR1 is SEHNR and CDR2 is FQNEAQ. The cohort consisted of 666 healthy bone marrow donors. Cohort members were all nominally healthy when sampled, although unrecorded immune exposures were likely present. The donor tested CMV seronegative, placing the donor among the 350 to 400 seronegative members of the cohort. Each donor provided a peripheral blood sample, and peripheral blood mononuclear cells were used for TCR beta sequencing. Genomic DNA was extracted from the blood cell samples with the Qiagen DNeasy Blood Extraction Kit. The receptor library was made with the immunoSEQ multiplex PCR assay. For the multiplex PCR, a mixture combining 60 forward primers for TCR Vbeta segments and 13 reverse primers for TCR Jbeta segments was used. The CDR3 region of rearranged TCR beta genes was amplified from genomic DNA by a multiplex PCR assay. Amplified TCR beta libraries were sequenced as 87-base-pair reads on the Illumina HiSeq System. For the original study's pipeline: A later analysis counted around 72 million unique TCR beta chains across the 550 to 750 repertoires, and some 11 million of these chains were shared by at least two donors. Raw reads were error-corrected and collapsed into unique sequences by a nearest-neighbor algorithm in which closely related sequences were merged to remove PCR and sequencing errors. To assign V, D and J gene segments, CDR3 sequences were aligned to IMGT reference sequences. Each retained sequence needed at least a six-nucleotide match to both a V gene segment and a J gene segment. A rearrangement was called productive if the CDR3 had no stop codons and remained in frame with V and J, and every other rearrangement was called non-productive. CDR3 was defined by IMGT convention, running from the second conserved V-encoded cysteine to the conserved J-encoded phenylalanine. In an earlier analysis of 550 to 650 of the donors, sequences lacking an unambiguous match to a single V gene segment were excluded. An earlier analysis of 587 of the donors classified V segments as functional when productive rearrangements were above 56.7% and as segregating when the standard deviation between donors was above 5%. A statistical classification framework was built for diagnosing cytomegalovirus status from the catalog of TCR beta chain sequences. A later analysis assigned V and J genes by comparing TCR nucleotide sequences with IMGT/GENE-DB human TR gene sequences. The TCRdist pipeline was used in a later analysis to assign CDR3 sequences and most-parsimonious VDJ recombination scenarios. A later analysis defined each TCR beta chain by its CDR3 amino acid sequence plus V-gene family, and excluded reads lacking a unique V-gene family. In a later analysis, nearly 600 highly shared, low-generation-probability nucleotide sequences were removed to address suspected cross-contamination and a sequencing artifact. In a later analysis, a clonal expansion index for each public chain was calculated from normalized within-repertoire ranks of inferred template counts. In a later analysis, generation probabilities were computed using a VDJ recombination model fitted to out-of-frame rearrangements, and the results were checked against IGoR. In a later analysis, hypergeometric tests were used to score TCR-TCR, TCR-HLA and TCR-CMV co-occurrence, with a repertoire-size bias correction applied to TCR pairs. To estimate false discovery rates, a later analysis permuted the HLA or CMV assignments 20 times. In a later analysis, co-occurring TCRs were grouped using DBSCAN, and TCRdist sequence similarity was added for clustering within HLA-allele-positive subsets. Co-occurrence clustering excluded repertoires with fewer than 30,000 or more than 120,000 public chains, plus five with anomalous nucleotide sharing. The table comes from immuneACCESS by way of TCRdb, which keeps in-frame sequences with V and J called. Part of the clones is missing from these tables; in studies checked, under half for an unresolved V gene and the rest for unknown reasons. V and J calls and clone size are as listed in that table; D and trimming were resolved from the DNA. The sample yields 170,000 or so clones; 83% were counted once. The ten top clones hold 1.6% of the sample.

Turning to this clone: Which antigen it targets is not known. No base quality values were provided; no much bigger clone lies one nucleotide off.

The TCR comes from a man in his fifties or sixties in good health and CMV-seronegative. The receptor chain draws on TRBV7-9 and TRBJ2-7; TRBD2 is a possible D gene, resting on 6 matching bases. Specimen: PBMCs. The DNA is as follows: TGTGCCAGCAGCTTAGCCCTAGCGAGAAGTTCCTACGAGCAGTACTTC. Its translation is CASSLALARSSYEQYF.